This TCR beta chain stems from a study of cytomegalovirus exposure and HLA in healthy donors. Study at large: Approximately 77 million unique TCRs from HLA-typed donors were held in an early release of data.

The germline V gene has CDR1 SGHTA and CDR2 FQGNSA. The germline V and J ends were trimmed by 6 bases and 0 bases, with 23 bases remaining between them. This CDR3 has 18 residues. The PCR employed 60 Vbeta primers together with 13 Jbeta primers. This table comes from immunoSEQ multiplex PCR, and its TCRdb copy is limited to in-frame clones, with some not included. The sample contains fewer than 250,000 clones, about 81% of which appear only once. This chain connects TRBV7-2 to TRBJ1-2, with unresolved D. The receptor was derived from a man aged 30-40 years in good health and CMV-seropositive. Source material: PBMCs. CDR3 nucleotide sequence: TGTGCCAGCAGTCCCCCCGCCGGGGTCCGGAATTCTAACTATGGCTACACCTTC. Residues: CASSPPAGVRNSNYGYTF. The full variable domain, completed using reference TRBV7-2 and TRBJ1-2, is GAGVSQSPSNKVTEKGKDVELRCDPISGHTALYWYRQSLGQGLEFLIYFQGNSAPDKSGLPSDRFSAERTGGSVSTLTIQRTQQEDSAVYLCASSPPAGVRNSNYGYTFGSGTRLTVV.